This T cell receptor (beta chain) was recorded in a study of response to subunit inactivated influenza vaccine. Trimming took 4 bases from V and 4 from J; bases not matched to a gene: 5. The CDR3 is made up of 14 amino acids. Germline assignment: CDR1 SNHLY and CDR2 FYNNEI. From the RT-PCR reads, TCRdb called clonotypes with MiXCR, one entry per CDR3 protein. The sample records about 620,000 distinct CDR3 sequences, over 9.5% being singletons. The sequence was obtained from a man between 50 and 59 years old who received an inactivated influenza vaccine. The V call is TRBV2, the J call TRBJ1-2, with TRBD1 matching over 8 bases. The material sequenced was PBMCs from blood, taken on the day of vaccination. In DNA form, the CDR3 reads TGTGCCAGCAGTGCAGACAGGGGCGGCTATGGCTACACCTTC. Its protein is CASSADRGGYGYTF.